These T cell receptor beta chains were read from a single sample in a study of identical twins. Using its own MiXCR run on the 5' RACE reads, TCRdb lists one record per CDR3 protein. Here the sample spans hundreds of thousands of distinct CDR3 sequences, approximately 22% being singletons. The sample also formed part of further work on T cells expressing NK-cell markers.

Source material: PBMCs. These receptors were collected from a woman younger than 30 in good health. CDR3s include the opening cysteine and the closing phenylalanine or tryptophan. The D gene is left open where the match is weak. The size field is filled for only some rows; it gives once, few, many or a size class.

j_call d_call v_call clone_size cdr3_length cdr3_nt cdr3_aa
TRBJ2-3 NA TRBV20-1 few 15 TGCAGTGCTCTTTCAGGGAGCGAGGACACAGATACGCAGTATTTT CSALSGSEDTDTQYF
TRBJ2-7 NA TRBV7-8 NA 13 TGTGCCAGCAGCTTAGGGCCCGCATCCCCTCAGTACTTC CASSLGPASPQYF
TRBJ2-2 NA TRBV4-3 NA 16 TGCGCCAGCAGCCAAGATCGCCGGACGGGCACCGGGGAGCTGTTTTTT CASSQDRRTGTGELFF
TRBJ2-1 NA TRBV25-1 NA 12 TGTGCCACTGACTCCGCCTACAATGAGCAGTTCTTC CATDSAYNEQFF
TRBJ2-5 TRBD2 TRBV20-1 few 13 TGCAGCCCGAGCGGGACGAGGGAAGAGACCCAGTACTTC CSPSGTREETQYF
TRBJ2-7 TRBD1 TRBV19 NA 13 TGTGCCAGTAGTGGCCCAGGGGGCTACGAGCAGTACTTC CASSGPGGYEQYF
TRBJ2-7 NA TRBV6-1 few 15 TGTGCCAGCAGGCCCCGTGCCAGGGGAGCGTACGAGCAGTACTTC CASRPRARGAYEQYF
TRBJ2-1 NA TRBV20-1 NA 16 TGCAGCGCTAGGGGCCAGGTACCGGGGTCCTACAATGAGCAGTTCTTC CSARGQVPGSYNEQFF
TRBJ2-3 TRBD2 TRBV6-1 few 16 TGCCGCGCTAGCGGGGGGTCCGAAATGCCCACAGATACGCAGTATTTT CRASGGSEMPTDTQYF
TRBJ2-6 NA TRBV6-1 NA 12 TGTGCCAGCAGTGAACAGAGAAACGTCCTGACTTTC CASSEQRNVLTF
TRBJ1-1 NA TRBV9 few 16 TGTGCCAGCAGCGTAGGGGCGCGCAGCCAGGGCACTGAAGCTTTCTTT CASSVGARSQGTEAFF
TRBJ2-7 NA TRBV15 NA 13 TGTGCCACCAGCAGGGACTTCAACTACGAGCAGTACTTC CATSRDFNYEQYF
TRBJ2-7 TRBD1 TRBV7-6 many 15 TGTGCCAGCAGCTCTAACCCGGGACAGAACTACGAGCAGTACTTC CASSSNPGQNYEQYF
TRBJ2-5 NA TRBV10-3 NA 12 TGTGCCATCAGTTCTAGCGTGGTGACCCAGTACTTC CAISSSVVTQYF
TRBJ1-2 NA TRBV5-1 NA 14 TGCGCCAGCAGCTCGGACAGCTTGAGCTATGGCTACACCTTC CASSSDSLSYGYTF
TRBJ2-3 TRBD1 TRBV5-5 NA 15 TGTGCCAGCAGAGCTACAGGGGGCTGGGGAGATACGCAGTATTTT CASRATGGWGDTQYF
TRBJ2-7 NA TRBV6-5 many 14 TGTGCCAGCAGTTACCCCGGCGGGGCCTACGAGCAGTACTTC CASSYPGGAYEQYF
TRBJ1-4 NA TRBV21-1 NA 14 TGTGCCAGCATCGAGACAGGGGGAGGTGAAAAACTGTTTTTT CASIETGGGEKLFF
TRBJ1-2 NA TRBV20-1 many 12 TGCAGTGCTAGAGAGGGAGACTATGGCTACACCTTC CSAREGDYGYTF
TRBJ2-5 NA TRBV29-1 NA 12 TGCAGCGTATATGGAGGGCGGGAGACCCAGTACTTC CSVYGGRETQYF
TRBJ1-1 NA TRBV20-1 many 13 TGCAGTGCCGTTCACAGGTCAAACACTGAAGCTTTCTTT CSAVHRSNTEAFF
TRBJ2-3 NA TRBV5-1 NA 16 TGCGCCAGCAGCTTGTCCCTCACAGGAAGCACAGATACGCAGTATTTT CASSLSLTGSTDTQYF
TRBJ2-3 NA TRBV25-1 NA 15 TGTGCCAGCAAAGGAGATCTGGGTTTCACAGATACGCAGTATTTT CASKGDLGFTDTQYF
TRBJ2-3 NA TRBV20-1 NA 16 TGCAGTGCCCCCCCCTTTAGGGACACATACATGGATACGCAGTATTTT CSAPPFRDTYMDTQYF
TRBJ2-3 NA TRBV20-1 NA 12 TGCAGTGCTAGCTTCCAGTTGGATACGCAGTATTTT CSASFQLDTQYF
TRBJ2-7 TRBD1 TRBV6-1 NA 15 TGTGCCAGCAGTGAAGAGGACAGGGTGACCTACGAGCAGTACTTC CASSEEDRVTYEQYF
TRBJ2-4 TRBD2 TRBV10-3 NA 15 TGTGCCATCAGCCCGGGGACTAGCGGGAATTACATTCAGTACTTC CAISPGTSGNYIQYF
TRBJ1-1 NA TRBV20-1 NA 12 TGCAGTGTAGGTCTCAGTAGGACTGAAGCTTTCTTT CSVGLSRTEAFF
TRBJ2-3 NA TRBV3-1 NA 18 TGTGCCAGCAGCCAAGGAGGAGGAGCGGCCCTACAAAGGGCTACGCAGTATTTT CASSQGGGAALQRATQYF
TRBJ2-2 NA TRBV9 NA 15 TGTGCCAGCAGCACCTGGACCACCCGGGTGGGGGAGCTGTTTTTT CASSTWTTRVGELFF
TRBJ2-1 TRBD2 TRBV12-3/TRBV12-4 NA 17 TGTGCCAGCAGACCCACTAGCGGGAGGAGCTCCTACAATGAGCAGTTCTTC CASRPTSGRSSYNEQFF
TRBJ2-1 TRBD2 TRBV6-1 many 15 TGTGCCAGCAGTCTGACTAGCGGGGGGTGGAATGAGCAGTTCTTC CASSLTSGGWNEQFF
TRBJ1-1 NA TRBV6-2/TRBV6-3 many 15 TGTGCCAGCAGTTCCCTCCGGTCACTGGACACTGAAGCTTTCTTT CASSSLRSLDTEAFF
TRBJ2-7 TRBD1 TRBV7-2 NA 12 TGTGCCAGCAGTTTAGAGGACAGGGGGCAGTACTTC CASSLEDRGQYF
TRBJ2-3 NA TRBV10-3 NA 14 TGTGCCATCAGTCCGGACTCCCAAACAGATACGCAGTATTTT CAISPDSQTDTQYF
TRBJ2-2 TRBD2 TRBV20-1 NA 15 TGCAGTGCTAGGGCCAGCGGGGATAACACCGGGGAGCTGTTTTTT CSARASGDNTGELFF
TRBJ1-1 NA TRBV12-3/TRBV12-4 many 18 TGTGCCAGCAGTAGCCGCCGTGGCAGTAGCGTAATGAACACTGAAGCTTTCTTT CASSSRRGSSVMNTEAFF
TRBJ2-2 NA TRBV7-9 many 16 TGTGCCAGCAGCTTAAGGGACCTGTCGGGCACCGGGGAGCTGTTTTTT CASSLRDLSGTGELFF
TRBJ1-1 NA TRBV6-2/TRBV6-3 NA 11 TGTGCCAGCAGCCGCTCCGCTGAAGCTTTCTTT CASSRSAEAFF
TRBJ2-1 NA TRBV29-1 few 11 TGCAGCGTGGGGGAAGTCAATGAGCAGTTCTTC CSVGEVNEQFF
TRBJ2-1 TRBD1 TRBV2 NA 15 TGTGCCAGCAGTACGGACAGGGGGAACACCAATGAGCAGTTCTTC CASSTDRGNTNEQFF
TRBJ1-1 NA TRBV29-1 few 12 TGCAGCGTTGACGGACCGAACACTGAAGCTTTCTTT CSVDGPNTEAFF
TRBJ2-5 NA TRBV5-1 few 14 TGCGCCAGCAGCTTGGAAACAGGTCAAGAGACCCAGTACTTC CASSLETGQETQYF
TRBJ2-1 NA TRBV20-1 NA 16 TGCAGTGCTAGAGGCTCGGAAGGGGCGCAGTACAATGAGCAGTTCTTC CSARGSEGAQYNEQFF
TRBJ1-1 NA TRBV6-1 few 16 TGTGCCAGCAGGTGGACAGCGGAACTCATGAACACTGAAGCTTTCTTT CASRWTAELMNTEAFF
TRBJ2-7 TRBD1 TRBV20-1 NA 13 TGCAGTGCTAGGGGACAGAGCTCCTACGAGCAGTACTTC CSARGQSSYEQYF
TRBJ1-2 TRBD1 TRBV6-1 NA 15 TGTGCCAGCAGATCTTCGGGACAGCGGGCCTATGGCTACACCTTC CASRSSGQRAYGYTF
TRBJ2-1 NA TRBV12-3/TRBV12-4 many 15 TGTGCCAGCAGTTTTCCCCCAGGGTCCTACAATGAGCAGTTCTTC CASSFPPGSYNEQFF
TRBJ1-1 NA TRBV7-9 NA 12 TGTGCCAGCAGCTTAGGGCCCCCGGGCGCTTTCTTT CASSLGPPGAFF
TRBJ2-7 NA TRBV5-1 NA 16 TGCGCCAGCAGCTTGGATGTTGAGAAACTCAACTACGAGCAGTACTTC CASSLDVEKLNYEQYF
TRBJ2-7 NA TRBV20-1 NA 13 TGCAGTGCTAGAGATCGAGTGCAGGGAAAGCTTAACTTC CSARDRVQGKLNF
TRBJ2-3 TRBD1 TRBV10-3 NA 15 TGTGCCATCAGTGAGGGACAGGGAAGCACAGATACGCAGTATTTT CAISEGQGSTDTQYF
TRBJ2-5 NA TRBV20-1 NA 13 TGCAGTGCTCCAGCTAGGAGGAGCGAGACCCAGTACTTC CSAPARRSETQYF
TRBJ1-2 NA TRBV10-3 NA 12 TGTGCCACCTCATCCCGGGACTATGGCTACACCTTC CATSSRDYGYTF